This entry describes one T cell receptor beta chain. Sequenced by immunoSEQ multiplex PCR; TCRdb stores in-frame clones only, minus some. This sample has 200,000 to 300,000 clones; 80% to 95% occur once, and the top ten carry about 0.8%. V was pared by 5 bases and J by 13 bases, with 10 bases of the junction left unmatched. Germline lookup yields CDR1 MNHEY and CDR2 SVGAGI. The CDR3 is 12 residues long. This sample is part of a study of blood T cell repertoires in COVID-19. The clonotype was recovered from a man in his thirties or forties with COVID-19, enrolled during active disease. The gene calls are TRBV6-5 and TRBJ1-1; 7 bases are a match to TRBD1. The sequenced sample was peripheral blood. CDR3 coding DNA: TGTGCCAGCAGTCCGCCTGGACAGGAGGATTTCTTT. Its translation: CASSPPGQEDFF.